The 20 T cell receptor beta chains below all came from one sample that was sequenced in a study of CD8 T cells in ankylosing spondylitis (dated by TCRdb to about 2017). The protocol used for the library was 5' RACE. The instrument given in TCRdb is Illumina HiSeq 2500. TCRdb trimmed public reads at Q25 via fastp, called clones via MiXCR and kept in-frame beta chains. Each CDR3 protein appears once, grouped with its most common genes and DNA. The sample table lists around 230,000 distinct CDR3 sequences, roughly 8.6% of them with a count of one. Clones ranked in the top ten supply about 6.5% of the sample. The sample comprised blood, either unsorted or a sorted T cell fraction (not recorded which). The receptor source for this set is a male donor with ankylosing spondylitis or in good health (not recorded which).

This clonotype was detected ten times or more. The rearrangement joins TRBV12-3 or TRBV12-4 to TRBJ1-2; unclear D gene. Trimming stripped 5 bases from V and 8 bases from J, with 9 bases between. The CDR3 contains 11 residues. CDR3 bases: TGTGCCAGCAGTATCTCGGGGGGCTACACCTTC. Protein product: CASSISGGYTF.

In its sample, this clonotype was seen many times. The chain is built from TRBV10-3 and TRBJ2-1; 9 nucleotides agree with TRBD2. This CDR3 comprises 14 residues. Germline V CDR1 and CDR2: ENHRY, SYGVKD. J was trimmed by 8 bases and V by 0 bases; bases with no gene match: 2. The CDR3 is CAISESSGSDEQFF. CDR3 DNA: TGTGCCATCAGTGAGTCTAGCGGGAGCGATGAGCAGTTCTTC.

This clonotype came up many times. This chain joins TRBV20-1 and TRBJ2-1, with 11 bases that match TRBD2. CDR3 length equals 14 residues. Trimming removed 6 bases from V and 7 bases from J; junction bases left unmatched: 8. Germline V gene data show CDR1 as DFQATT and CDR2 as SNEGSKA (reference sequence). The CDR3 here is CSAIAGGPGNEQFF. CDR3 DNA: TGCAGTGCAATAGCGGGGGGGCCGGGGAATGAGCAGTTCTTC.

This clonotype was detected many times. The genes are TRBV2 and TRBJ2-1, with 11 bases identical to TRBD2. Per the germline V gene, CDR1 is SNHLY and CDR2 is FYNNEI. The CDR3 is 18 residues long. J gave up 8 bases and V 4 bases, and 16 bases lay outside the gene matches. The CDR3 DNA reads as TGTGCCAGCAGTGCTGGTACTAGCGGGAGAGTGGGTTGGGATGAGCAGTTCTTC. It yields the protein CASSAGTSGRVGWDEQFF.

This clonotype appeared many times. The chain combines TRBV29-1 with TRBJ2-1; 10 bases agree with TRBD2. V gave up 4 bases and J gave up 5 bases; unmatched junction bases: 11. From germline, CDR1 is SQVTM and CDR2 ANQGSEA. The CDR3 covers 16 residues. CDR3 region: CSVASGRRGPDNEQFF. The DNA of the CDR3 is TGCAGCGTTGCTAGCGGGAGAAGGGGACCTGACAATGAGCAGTTCTTC.

In its sample, this clonotype was seen many times. This chain joins TRBV12-3 or TRBV12-4 and TRBJ1-2; 7 bases match TRBD1. The V segment lost 5 bases and the J segment 4 bases; nucleotides outside the gene matches: 7. This CDR3 is 14 amino acids long. In DNA, the CDR3 is TGTGCCAGCAGTCGAGGGGACAGTTCCTATGGCTACACCTTC. The encoded protein is CASSRGDSSYGYTF.

V is TRBV6-5 and J is TRBJ2-7, with 11 bases that match TRBD2. V was pared by 4 bases and J by 0 bases, with 14 bases of the junction left unmatched. This CDR3 comprises 19 residues. CDR1 is MNHEY and CDR2 is SVGAGI in the germline V gene. The CDR3 DNA reads as TGTGCCAGCAGTTTTAACAGGGTAGCGGGGGGGAATAGCTCCTACGAGCAGTACTTC. Amino acid sequence: CASSFNRVAGGNSSYEQYF.

There are many counts of this clonotype. The V call is TRBV29-1, the J call TRBJ1-1, with unresolved D. Trimming stripped 1 base from V and 5 bases from J, with 11 bases between. The CDR3 runs 13 residues. Germline values: CDR1 SQVTM, CDR2 ANQGSEA. CDR3 sequence: CSVEGIIWTEAFF. DNA for the CDR3: TGCAGCGTTGAAGGAATAATCTGGACTGAAGCTTTCTTT.

The sample holds many counts of this clonotype. This chain uses TRBV14 with TRBJ1-5, with D unclear. V lost 0 bases, J lost 11 bases, and 8 bases lay in between. The CDR3 has 12 amino acids. Germline-derived CDR1 and CDR2 are SGHDN and FVKESK. The CDR3 reads CASSQDGWAQHF. The CDR3, as DNA: TGTGCCAGCAGCCAAGACGGGTGGGCCCAGCATTTT.

This clonotype came up many times. This chain connects TRBV30 to TRBJ2-5; D gene unclear. The CDR3 length is 13 residues. Germline CDR1 and CDR2: GTSNPN and SVGIG (reference sequence). Deletions cut 2 bases from V and 5 bases from J, with 12 bases between. The CDR3 DNA follows: TGTGCCTGGAGTACCCTACAGAGGGAGACCCAGTACTTC. This translates into CAWSTLQRETQYF. Full variable domain (outside the CDR3, taken from reference TRBV30 and TRBJ2-5): SQTIHQWPATLVQPVGSPLSLECTVEGTSNPNLYWYRQAAGRGLQLLFYSVGIGQISSEVPQNLSASRPQDRQFILSSKKLLLSDSGFYLCAWSTLQRETQYFGPGTRLLVL.

The sample holds many counts of this clonotype. This sequence joins TRBV13 and TRBJ2-2, with D uncertain. This CDR3 has 13 residues. V was shortened by 0 bases and J by 6 bases, with 5 bases between the two germline ends. The germline V gene encodes CDR1 PRHDT and CDR2 FYEKMQ (reference sequence). The CDR3: CASSLGSSGELFF. CDR3 nucleotide sequence: TGTGCCAGCAGCTTAGGTAGCTCCGGGGAGCTGTTTTTT. Based on the CDR3 plus reference TRBV13 and TRBJ2-2, the full variable domain is AAGVIQSPRHLIKEKRETATLKCYPIPRHDTVYWYQQGPGQDPQFLISFYEKMQSDKGSIPDRFSAQQFSDYHSELNMSSLELGDSALYFCASSLGSSGELFFGEGSRLTVL.

In this sample, this clonotype turned up a few times. This sequence joins TRBV5-4 and TRBJ2-3; D remains unclear. The germline gives CDR1 SGHNT, CDR2 YYREEE (reference sequence). The CDR3 sequence is 17 residues long. The V gene lost 5 bases and the J gene lost 2 bases, with 21 bases spanning the gap. CDR3 in DNA: TGTGCCAGCAGATTAAGGACCTCACAAATCTCCACAGATACGCAGTATTTT. The encoded protein is CASRLRTSQISTDTQYF.

This clonotype showed up many times. This chain links TRBV7-9 with TRBJ1-4; D is unresolved. This CDR3 has 14 amino acids. The V end lost 6 bases, the J end lost 1 base, and 9 bases lay between the germline ends. Germline V gives CDR1 SEHNR, CDR2 FQNEAQ (reference sequence). The CDR3 nucleotides read TGTGCCAGCAGGAAGGATGGAACTAATGAAAAACTGTTTTTT. It yields the protein CASRKDGTNEKLFF.

This clonotype was seen more than once but under ten times. The rearrangement uses TRBV4-3 and TRBJ1-1; D uncertain. The CDR3 covers 15 residues. Germline assignment: CDR1 LGHNA and CDR2 YSLEER. V lost 0 bases and J 5 bases, leaving 13 bases between the germline ends. CDR3 DNA: TGCGCCAGCAGCCAAGATGGGAGCCAGGAGACTGAAGCTTTCTTT. Protein sequence: CASSQDGSQETEAFF.

V gene TRBV5-6 combines with J gene TRBJ2-7; tentative D call: TRBD1 (6 bases). CDR3 length: 18 residues. Germline-derived CDR1 and CDR2 are SGHDT and YYEEEE. Trimming stripped 0 bases from V and 8 bases from J, with 27 bases between. For the CDR3, the DNA is TGTGCCAGCAGCTTGGAAGGTTTACGGTTGGGGACATCAAAACAGCAGTACTTC. It yields the protein CASSLEGLRLGTSKQQYF.

This clonotype occurred many times. The V and J genes are TRBV7-2 and TRBJ2-3, with a tentative D call TRBD2 (6 bases). V was clipped by 1 base and J by 4 bases, with 12 bases between them. CDR3 length equals 15 residues. Germline-derived CDR1 and CDR2 are SGHTA and FQGNSA. For the CDR3, the DNA is TGTGCCAGCAGCTTAGGGCGGGGACGCGCAGATACGCAGTATTTT. Its translation is CASSLGRGRADTQYF.

The chain carries TRBV5-1 and TRBJ2-5, with 12 bases lining up with TRBD1. V gave up 2 bases and J gave up 5 bases; unmatched junction bases: 7. There are 16 residues in the CDR3. Germline V lookup: CDR1 SGHRS, CDR2 YFSETQ. In nucleotides, the CDR3 is TGCGCCAGCAGCTTCTCGGGACAGGGGGCTCGGGAGACCCAGTACTTC. It codes for CASSFSGQGARETQYF.

Ten or more counts support this clonotype. This chain uses TRBV7-2 with TRBJ2-3; 9 bases fit TRBD2. This CDR3 region has 15 residues. CDR1 and CDR2 from the germline V gene are SGHTA and FQGNSA. With 6 bases clipped from V and 6 bases from J, the junction kept 10 bases outside the gene matches. CDR3 nucleotide sequence: TGTGCCAGCAGAGTTGAGCGGGAGGCTCGGGATACGCAGTATTTT. It codes for CASRVEREARDTQYF. The full variable domain, its missing parts supplied by reference TRBV7-2 and TRBJ2-3, is GAGVSQSPSNKVTEKGKDVELRCDPISGHTALYWYRQSLGQGLEFLIYFQGNSAPDKSGLPSDRFSAERTGGSVSTLTIQRTQQEDSAVYLCASRVEREARDTQYFGPGTRLTVL.

This clonotype was recorded at least ten times. CDR3 amino acids: CASSSNGRGRSTDTQYF. The CDR3 region has the DNA TGTGCCAGCAGCTCTAATGGCCGGGGACGTAGCACAGATACGCAGTATTTT. The chain is built from TRBV7-2 and TRBJ2-3; TRBD1 or TRBD2 may be the D gene (5 bases each). Per germline, CDR1 SGHTA and CDR2 FQGNSA. Deletions cut 4 bases from V and 0 bases from J, with 17 bases between. CDR3 length: 17 amino acids.

This clonotype occurred a few times. The rearrangement joins TRBV12-3 or TRBV12-4 to TRBJ1-1; D is ambiguous. V was cut by 3 bases and J by 7 bases, with 12 bases left in between. CDR3 length: 13 amino acids. CDR3 DNA: TGTGCCAGCAGTTTCATGGGCTATGGTGAAGCTTTCTTT. Encoded protein: CASSFMGYGEAFF.